This note documents a single TCR beta chain sequence. These data originate in a study of blood T cell repertoires in COVID-19. Looking at the study overall: Acute-phase and convalescent COVID-19 samples originated in the United States, Italy and Spain. Sources were T cells, B-cell-depleted T cells, or PBMCs; the material itself was cDNA or gDNA.

CDR1 SGDLS and CDR2 YYNGEE come from the germline V gene. The ends lost 1 base at V and 6 bases at J; junction bases unmatched: 9. The CDR3 is made up of 16 amino acids. Here immunoSEQ multiplex PCR was the method, and the copy in TCRdb shows in-frame clones only, minus some. The sample shows some 370,000 clones, about 90% of them seen only once. The chain is built from TRBV9 and TRBJ2-3; TRBD2 aligns across 9 bases. The sequencing sample was made of peripheral blood. This TCR derives from a man aged 35 to 55 with acute or convalescent COVID-19. This chain's CDR3 is CASSVWIAGAPDTQYF. CDR3 nucleotide sequence: TGTGCCAGCAGCGTATGGATAGCGGGGGCCCCGGATACGCAGTATTTT.